Here is one T cell receptor beta chain with its context. This specimen belongs to a study of control samples from healthy donors and cancer patients. The junction had 8 bases not matched to a gene; V was cut back by 4 bases and J by 0 bases. From germline, CDR1 is SGHRS and CDR2 YFSETQ. The CDR3 runs 16 residues. TCRdb's table, derived via immunoSEQ multiplex PCR, lists solely in-frame clones and lacks some. Of fewer than 90,000 clones detected, over 75% appear once; the ten largest clones hold around 18%. The sequence derives from a man aged 50 to 60 in good health. The rearrangement uses TRBV5-1 and TRBJ2-3; 7 bases agree with TRBD2. Specimen: blood. Here the CDR3 DNA reads TGCGCCAGCAGCGAATTAGCGGGTACTAGCACAGATACGCAGTATTTT. Translated, it gives CASSELAGTSTDTQYF. The entire variable domain, with the rest obtained from reference TRBV5-1 and TRBJ2-3, is as follows: KAGVTQTPRYLIKTRGQQVTLSCSPISGHRSVSWYQQTPGQGLQFLFEYFSETQRNKGNFPGRFSGRQFSNSRSEMNVSTLELGDSALYLCASSELAGTSTDTQYFGPGTRLTVL.